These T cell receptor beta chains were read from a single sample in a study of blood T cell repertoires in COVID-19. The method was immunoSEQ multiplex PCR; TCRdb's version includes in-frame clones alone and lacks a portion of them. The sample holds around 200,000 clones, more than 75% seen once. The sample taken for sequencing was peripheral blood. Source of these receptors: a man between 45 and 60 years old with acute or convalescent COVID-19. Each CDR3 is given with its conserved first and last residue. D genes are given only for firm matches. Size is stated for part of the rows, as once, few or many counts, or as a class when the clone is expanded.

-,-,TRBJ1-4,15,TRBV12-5,TGTGCTAGTGGTTTGGTAGTGGGGGCTTCTGAAAAACTGTTTTTT,CASGLVVGASEKLFF
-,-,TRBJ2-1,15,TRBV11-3,TGTGCCAGCAGCTCCTCTCGGGGATTCTACAATGAGCAGTTCTTC,CASSSSRGFYNEQFF
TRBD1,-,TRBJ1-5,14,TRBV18,TGTGCCAGCTCACCAACAGGGGGCATTCAGCCCCAGCATTTT,CASSPTGGIQPQHF
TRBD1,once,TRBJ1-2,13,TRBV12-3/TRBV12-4,TGTGCCAGCAACCGGGACAGGGCAGGCGGCTACACCTTC,CASNRDRAGGYTF
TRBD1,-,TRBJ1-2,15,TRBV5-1,TGCGCCAGCAGCCTGGTGGAGACAGGGTATCAGGGCTACACCTTC,CASSLVETGYQGYTF
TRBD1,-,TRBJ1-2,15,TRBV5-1,TGCGCCAGCAGCTCAGGGACAGGGGGCATCTATGGCTACACCTTC,CASSSGTGGIYGYTF
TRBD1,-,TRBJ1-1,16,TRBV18,TGTGCCAGCTCACCCGTGCGGGACAGGCATAACACTGAAGCTTTCTTT,CASSPVRDRHNTEAFF
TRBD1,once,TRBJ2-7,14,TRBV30,TGTGCCTGGAGCGGGGACAGGCGCGTCTACGAGCAGTACTTC,CAWSGDRRVYEQYF
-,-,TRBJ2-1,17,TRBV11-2,TGTGCCAGCAGCCACTCCCGGACAGCAAGCTCCTACAATGAGCAGTTCTTC,CASSHSRTASSYNEQFF
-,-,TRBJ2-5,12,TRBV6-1,TGTGCCAGCAGTGAACAGGCGGGGACCCAGTACTTC,CASSEQAGTQYF
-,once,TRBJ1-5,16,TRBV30,TGTGCCTGGAGTGCGGGAGGGGCAATTAGCAATCAGCCCCAGCATTTT,CAWSAGGAISNQPQHF
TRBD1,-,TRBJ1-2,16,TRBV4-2,TGTGCCAGCAGCCCAAACCCCGGACAGGCCACCTTGGGCTACACCTTC,CASSPNPGQATLGYTF
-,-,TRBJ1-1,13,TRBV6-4,TGTGCCAGCAGAGAGACAGGGAACACTGAAGCTTTCTTT,CASRETGNTEAFF
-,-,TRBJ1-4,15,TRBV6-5,TGTGCCAGCACTAAAACGGGGGGGACTAATGAAAAACTGTTTTTT,CASTKTGGTNEKLFF
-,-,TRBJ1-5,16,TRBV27,TGTGCCAGCAAGAGGGCCGGGTTCTCTAGCAATCAGCCCCAGCATTTT,CASKRAGFSSNQPQHF
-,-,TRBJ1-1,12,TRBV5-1,TGCGCCAGCAGCTTGGACCGCTATGAAGCTTTCTTT,CASSLDRYEAFF
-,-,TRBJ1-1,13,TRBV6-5,TGTGCCAGCAGCCGACAGGTTAACACTGAAGCTTTCTTT,CASSRQVNTEAFF
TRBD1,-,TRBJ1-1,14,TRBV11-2,TGTGCCAGCAGCAAAAGACAGGGGAACACTGAAGCTTTCTTT,CASSKRQGNTEAFF
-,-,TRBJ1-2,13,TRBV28,TGTGCCAGCAGGCCCGGGACGGGGGATGGCTACACCTTC,CASRPGTGDGYTF
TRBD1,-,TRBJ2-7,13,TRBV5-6,TGTGCCAGCAGCTACCTAGGACAGGACGAGCAGTACTTC,CASSYLGQDEQYF
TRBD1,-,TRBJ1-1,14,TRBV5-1,TGCGCCAGCAGACTAACAGGGGAGAACACTGAAGCTTTCTTT,CASRLTGENTEAFF
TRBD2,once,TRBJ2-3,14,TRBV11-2,TGTGCCAGCAGCTTAGCCCTAGCGGCAGATACGCAGTATTTT,CASSLALAADTQYF
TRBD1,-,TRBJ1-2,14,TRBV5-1,TGCGCCAGCAGCTTGAACCGACAGGGGTCCGGCTACACCTTC,CASSLNRQGSGYTF
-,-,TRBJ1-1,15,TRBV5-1,TGCGCCAGCAGCAGCGGGGGCTTCCTGAACACTGAAGCTTTCTTT,CASSSGGFLNTEAFF
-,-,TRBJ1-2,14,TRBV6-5,TGTGCCAGCAGTCTCCCCGGGGTAAACTATGGCTACACCTTC,CASSLPGVNYGYTF
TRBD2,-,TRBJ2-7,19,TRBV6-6,TGTGCCAGCACTCGCGGGACGTACAAATCGGGGGGGAGCTCCTACGAGCAGTACTTC,CASTRGTYKSGGSSYEQYF
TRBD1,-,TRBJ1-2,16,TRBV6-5,TGTGCCAGCAGTTACCAAGTGGACAGGCCAAACTATGGCTACACCTTC,CASSYQVDRPNYGYTF
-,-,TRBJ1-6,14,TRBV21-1,TGTGCCAGCAGCAAGGACAGCGGAAATTCACCCCTCCACTTT,CASSKDSGNSPLHF
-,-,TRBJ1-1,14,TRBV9,TGTGCCAGCAGCGCTACAGTAATGAACACTGAAGCTTTCTTT,CASSATVMNTEAFF